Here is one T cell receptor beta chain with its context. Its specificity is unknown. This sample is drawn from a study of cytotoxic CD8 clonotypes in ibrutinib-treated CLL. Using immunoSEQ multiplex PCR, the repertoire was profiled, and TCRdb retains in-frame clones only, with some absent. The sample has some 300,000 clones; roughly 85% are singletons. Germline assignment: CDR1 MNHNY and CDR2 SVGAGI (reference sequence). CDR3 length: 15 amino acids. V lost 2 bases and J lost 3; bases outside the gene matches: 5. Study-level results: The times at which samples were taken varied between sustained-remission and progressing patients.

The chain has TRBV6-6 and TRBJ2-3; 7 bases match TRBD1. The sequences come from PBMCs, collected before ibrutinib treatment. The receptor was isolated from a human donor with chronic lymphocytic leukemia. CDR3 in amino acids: CASSYGNRGTDTQYF. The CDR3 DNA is TGTGCCAGCAGTTACGGGAACAGGGGTACAGATACGCAGTATTTT.